The 9 T cell receptor beta chains below were found in one sample sequenced in a study of T cells after yellow fever vaccination. Using its own MiXCR run on the 5' RACE reads, TCRdb lists one record per CDR3 protein. The sample shows 450,000 to 550,000 distinct CDR3 sequences, 20% to 25% of them seen only once. The specimen was PBMCs, collected less than 25 days after the first yellow fever vaccination. The receptors were sampled from a man between 18 and 29 years old who received the YFV17D yellow fever vaccine.

The chain carries TRBV20-1 and TRBJ2-2; D gene uncertain. CDR3 size: 13 residues. Per germline, CDR1 DFQATT and CDR2 SNEGSKA (reference sequence). V gave up 3 bases and J gave up 5 bases, with 10 bases separating them. Here the CDR3 DNA reads TGCAGTGCTAGTTGGCCACTTACCGGGGAGCTGTTTTTT. The encoded protein is CSASWPLTGELFF.

This clonotype was recorded at least ten times. The chain couples TRBV2 to TRBJ2-2; 14 bases align to TRBD2. The V and J ends lost 6 bases and 0 bases, in that order; junction bases with no gene match: 3. CDR1 and CDR2 from the germline V gene are SNHLY and FYNNEI. This CDR3 comprises 17 residues. The CDR3 DNA sequence: TGTGCCAGCAGCGAGGGACTAGCGGGGGCGAACACCGGGGAGCTGTTTTTT. It translates to CASSEGLAGANTGELFF.

The V and J genes are TRBV7-2 and TRBJ2-1; TRBD2 is a possible D gene (5 bases). The CDR3 totals 12 residues. The germline V gene has CDR1 SGHTA and CDR2 FQGNSA. Trimming cost V 5 bases and J 11 bases, with 13 bases left between them. DNA for the CDR3: TGTGCCAGCAGCCAACCGGGATCCCAGCAGTTCTTC. Encoded protein: CASSQPGSQQFF.

This chain links TRBV20-1 with TRBJ1-5; 8 bases agree with TRBD1. The germline CDR1 and CDR2 sequences are DFQATT and SNEGSKA (reference sequence). V was pared by 0 bases and J by 5 bases, with 9 bases of the junction left unmatched. CDR3 length equals 16 residues. CDR3 loop: CSARDPDRGRHQPQHF. As DNA, the CDR3 is TGCAGTGCTAGAGACCCTGACAGGGGCAGACATCAGCCCCAGCATTTT.

The rearrangement links TRBV5-1 to TRBJ1-4, with TRBD1 matching over 7 bases. V gave up 4 bases and J gave up 4 bases; unmatched junction bases: 7. The germline gives CDR1 SGHRS, CDR2 YFSETQ. This CDR3 contains 15 residues. The CDR3 nucleotides read TGCGCCAGCAGCCGAACCGGGACAGTTAATGAAAAACTGTTTTTT. As protein: CASSRTGTVNEKLFF.

The chain joins TRBV12-5 to TRBJ1-6, with D unresolved. V lost 6 bases and J 7 bases, leaving 7 bases between the germline ends. The CDR3 is made up of 12 amino acids. Germline V gene lookup returns CDR1 LGHNT and CDR2 FRNRAP. CDR3 protein: CASGLPNSPLHF. CDR3 nucleotides: TGTGCTAGTGGCCTTCCCAATTCACCCCTCCACTTT.

This clonotype came up a few times. This rearrangement joins TRBV5-1 to TRBJ2-1; D not certain. This CDR3 has 12 residues. V gave up 5 bases and J gave up 8 bases, with 11 bases separating them. Germline assignment: CDR1 SGHRS and CDR2 YFSETQ. CDR3 sequence reads: CASSYGWDEQFF. CDR3 sequence (DNA): TGCGCCAGCAGTTATGGATGGGATGAGCAGTTCTTC.

Notes on this clonotype: One junction end does not reproduce the germline sequence, and a read error may be involved. The V call is TRBV20-1, the J call TRBJ2-1, with a weak D call TRBD1 (5 bases). This CDR3 spans 13 amino acids. Looked up from germline, CDR1 is DFQATT and CDR2 is SNEGSKA (reference sequence). The DNA for the CDR3 is TGCAGTGCTAGAGATCCCCGTAGTCTAGTAGGGGTCTTC. It translates to CSARDPRSLVGVF.

In this sample, this clonotype turned up a few times. This sequence joins TRBV12-3 or TRBV12-4 and TRBJ2-5; 7 bases agree with TRBD2. The CDR3 consists of 17 residues. V was pared by 6 bases and J by 4 bases, with 17 bases of the junction left unmatched. The CDR3 region has the DNA TGTGCCAGCAGCCCACTCAGGGCGGGGGATGTATCAGAGACCCAGTACTTC. This codes for CASSPLRAGDVSETQYF.